These T cell receptor beta chains were read from a single sample in a study of glioma-infiltrating T cells. TCRdb called the multiplex PCR reads again in MiXCR, with one record for every CDR3 protein. Seen here are about 210,000 distinct CDR3 sequences, 30% to 40% observed once, and the top ten hold 20%. Sequencing was carried out using glioma tissue, nonneoplastic brain tissue, or PBMCs (not recorded which). The receptors shown here come from a human donor with low-grade glioma or glioblastoma, undergoing nonglioma brain surgery, or in good health (not recorded which). CDR3s leave out the opening cysteine and the closing phenylalanine or tryptophan. Each record gives: J gene, V gene, CDR3 protein.

>TRBJ2-3|TRBV10-3
AISEPGNTQY
>TRBJ1-2|TRBV20-1
SAGQGAGYGYT
>TRBJ2-1|TRBV4-3
ASSQEAGGGNEQF
>TRBJ2-3|TRBV6-1
ASSRPGTDTQY
>TRBJ1-1|TRBV5-1
ASSEPKTEAF
>TRBJ2-5|TRBV11-2
ASSLGASPQETQY
>TRBJ1-6|TRBV6-5
ASMTPDSVAPLH
>TRBJ2-2|TRBV6-2/TRBV6-3
ASSYGYTGNTGELF
>TRBJ1-1|TRBV19
ASSMGYTEAF
>TRBJ1-2|TRBV28
ASSFRGDYT
>TRBJ2-1|TRBV3-1
ASSQGEGVEQF
>TRBJ2-7|TRBV6-6
ASSRTSGRSEQY
>TRBJ1-5|TRBV18
ASSPMRQVSNQPQH
>TRBJ2-3|TRBV12-3/TRBV12-4
ASTIAGGAGFTDTQY
>TRBJ2-7|TRBV4-1
ASSQVQEDYEQY
>TRBJ1-3|TRBV6-5
ASSYSAGGSGNTIY
>TRBJ2-3|TRBV6-4
ASRVTEPSTDTQY
>TRBJ2-7|TRBV20-1
SARDPRVGDEQY
>TRBJ2-5|TRBV2
ASSERVRETQY
>TRBJ1-1|TRBV19
ASTADRAEGSEAF
>TRBJ2-2|TRBV5-1
ASILAPGTERTGELF
>TRBJ2-2|TRBV19
ASSAARSSGNTGELF
>TRBJ2-3|TRBV7-9
ASTWGLDTDTQY
>TRBJ1-5|TRBV2
ASTGGVPAGNQPQH
>TRBJ2-1|TRBV30
AWSITGGINEQF
>TRBJ2-5|TRBV6-2/TRBV6-3
ASSYGGRAEETQY
>TRBJ2-5|TRBV7-2
ASSYKGQQETQY
>TRBJ2-7|TRBV19
ATQGQGTFEQY
>TRBJ2-1|TRBV12-3/TRBV12-4
ASSPTGNERF
>TRBJ1-2|TRBV27
ASSPGLGQEDYGYT
>TRBJ2-1|TRBV29-1
SVEGSSLHNEQF
>TRBJ1-5|TRBV19
ASSIRADNQPQH
>TRBJ2-2|TRBV28
ASSLGLAGLSNTGELF
>TRBJ2-2|TRBV20-1
SARRRIPNTGELF
>TRBJ2-1|TRBV7-2
ASSLKLTLRGAGANEQF
>TRBJ2-2|TRBV7-9
ASSLAPGGANTGELF
>TRBJ2-3|TRBV7-3
ASSLRETDTQY
>TRBJ2-3|TRBV12-5
ASGLVGGRSTDTQY
>TRBJ2-5|TRBV6-2/TRBV6-3
ASSQETQY
>TRBJ2-3|TRBV11-2
ASSLSGTSGGYTQY
>TRBJ1-5|TRBV19
ASSIFSGYLSNQPQH
>TRBJ1-5|TRBV20-1
SAGQRLGQPQH
>TRBJ2-5|TRBV19
ASSLPRDRMYQETQY